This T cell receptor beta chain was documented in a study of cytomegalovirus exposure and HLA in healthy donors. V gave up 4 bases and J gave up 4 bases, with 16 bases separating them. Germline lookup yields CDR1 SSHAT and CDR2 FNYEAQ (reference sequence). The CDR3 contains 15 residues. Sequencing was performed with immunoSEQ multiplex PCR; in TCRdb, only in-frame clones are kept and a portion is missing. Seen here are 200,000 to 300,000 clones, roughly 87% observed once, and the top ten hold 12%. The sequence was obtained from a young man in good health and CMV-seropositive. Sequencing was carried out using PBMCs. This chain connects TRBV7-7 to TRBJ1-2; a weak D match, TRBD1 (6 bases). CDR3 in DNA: TGTGCCAGCAGCTCGGACGGGCCAGGGGTCTATGGCTACACCTTC. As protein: CASSSDGPGVYGYTF.